The 9 T cell receptor beta chains given below trace back to one sample, sequenced in a study of OX40 agonist ivuxolimab in advanced cancers. TCRdb keeps only in-frame clones here, not all; method: immunoSEQ multiplex PCR. Here the sample spans 25,000 to 35,000 clones, roughly 84% being singletons. Sequenced here: CD4+ or CD8+ T cells sorted from blood, sampled in a trial of the OX40 agonist ivuxolimab. Every receptor here comes from an adult with an advanced solid tumor such as melanoma, head and neck, liver or kidney cancer.

This clone came up a few times. This chain joins TRBV4-1 and TRBJ2-2; 10 nucleotides match TRBD1. The CDR3 length is 16 residues. The V gene end was trimmed by 1 base and the J gene end by 4 bases; junction bases not matched to a gene: 3. Germline-derived CDR1 and CDR2 are MGHRA and YSYEKL. The CDR3 nucleotides read TGCGCCAGCAGCCAAGTAGGGACAGGGGTCACCGGGGAGCTGTTTTTT. This gives the protein CASSQVGTGVTGELFF.

This clone showed up just once. This chain uses TRBV4-1 with TRBJ2-2; 8 nucleotides align to TRBD2. The trim removed 6 bases at V and 0 bases at J, leaving 0 bases unmatched. CDR1 is MGHRA, CDR2 YSYEKL, per germline. This CDR3 comprises 14 residues. The CDR3 reads CASRLAANTGELFF. CDR3 bases: TGCGCCAGCAGACTAGCGGCGAACACCGGGGAGCTGTTTTTT.

This sequence joins TRBV28 and TRBJ1-2; D is undetermined. The V end was cut by 10 bases, the J end by 11 bases, with 29 bases between. CDR1 MDHEN and CDR2 SYDVKM come from the germline V gene. The CDR3 covers 15 residues. The CDR3 bases are TGTGCCACCCGTGGTGGTGTCATCCACTATGTGGGGTACACCTTC. Protein sequence: CATRGGVIHYVGYTF.

This chain uses TRBV6-1 with TRBJ1-5; 10 nucleotides match TRBD1. The germline gives CDR1 MNHNS, CDR2 SASEGT. The length of the CDR3 is 17 residues. V gave up 2 bases and J gave up 0 bases; unmatched junction bases: 4. DNA for the CDR3: TGTGCCAGCAGTGAAAGGGACAGGGGATATAGCAATCAGCCCCAGCATTTT. Residues: CASSERDRGYSNQPQHF.

The V call is TRBV15, the J call TRBJ2-1; no clear D. CDR1 LNHNV and CDR2 YYDKDF come from the germline V gene (reference sequence). The CDR3 runs to 12 residues. The V and J ends lost 3 bases and 8 bases respectively, with 8 bases between them. The CDR3 loop is CATSSRSHEQFF. DNA for the CDR3: TGTGCCACCAGCAGCCGGAGCCATGAGCAGTTCTTC.

V and J are TRBV30 and TRBJ2-7, with TRBD2 as a possible D gene (5 bases). The CDR3 runs 16 residues. Germline V gene data show CDR1 as GTSNPN and CDR2 as SVGIG (reference sequence). Between the trimmed V and J ends, which lost 2 bases and 6 bases, there was a span of 23 bases. CDR3 DNA: TGTGCCTGGAGTCGGGATTTCCCGGGTCCAAACGGCGAGCAGTACTTC. It yields the protein CAWSRDFPGPNGEQYF.

Here the CDR3 DNA reads TGTGCCAGCAGTTCTACTACACCAGGGGGCCTCTGGCTTTACGAGCAGTACTTC. This gives the protein CASSSTTPGGLWLYEQYF. This chain connects TRBV27 to TRBJ2-7; 8 bases align to TRBD1. Trimming took 4 bases from V and 4 from J; bases not matched to a gene: 18. The V gene's germline CDR1 is MNHEY and CDR2 SMNVEV (reference sequence). This CDR3 region has 18 residues.

This clone was found a few times. This rearrangement joins TRBV11-2 to TRBJ2-7, with D perhaps matching TRBD1 (5 bases). Trimming removed 5 bases at V and 1 base at J, with 12 bases between. From germline, CDR1 is SGHAT and CDR2 FQNNGV. The CDR3 has 14 residues. CDR3 sequence reads: CASSIVGQSYEQYF. CDR3 in DNA: TGTGCCAGCAGCATAGTCGGACAATCCTACGAGCAGTACTTC.

The genes are TRBV19 and TRBJ1-1; unclear D gene. Germline-derived CDR1 and CDR2 are LNHDA and SQIVND (reference sequence). CDR3 length equals 13 residues. The germline V and J ends were trimmed by 2 bases and 11 bases, with 15 bases remaining between them. The CDR3 DNA reads TGTGCCAGTAGTATATCGGCCACCCGCCGGGCTTTCTTT. This codes for CASSISATRRAFF.